These T cell receptor beta chains were read from a single sample in a study of CD8+ T cells in alopecia areata. The protocol was immunoSEQ multiplex PCR, while the TCRdb copy is restricted to in-frame clones and leaves out a portion. Of over 150,000 clones listed, 50% to 65% are singletons. The sample in question was CD4+ T cells sorted from blood, obtained at week 24, from a patient treated with tofacitinib. The source is a human donor with alopecia areata. Both conserved end residues are part of each CDR3. Fields, in order: CDR3 length, D gene, clone size, V gene, J gene, CDR3 DNA, CDR3 protein. D genes are given only for firm matches. Clone size is stated in some rows and not others, as once, few, many or a class when expanded.

CDR3 length: 14; D gene: NA; clone size: NA; V gene: TRBV5-6; J gene: TRBJ1-2; CDR3 DNA: TGTGCCAGCAGCTGGGAGAGAGCTAACTATGGCTACACCTTC; CDR3 protein: CASSWERANYGYTF
CDR3 length: 17; D gene: TRBD1; clone size: NA; V gene: TRBV4-1; J gene: TRBJ1-6; CDR3 DNA: TGCGCCAGCAGCGCCCGGGACAGCAGCTCCTATAATTCACCCCTCCACTTT; CDR3 protein: CASSARDSSSYNSPLHF
CDR3 length: 14; D gene: TRBD1; clone size: NA; V gene: TRBV29-1; J gene: TRBJ1-4; CDR3 DNA: TGCAGCGTGACTACCGGGACAGGGAGCGAAAAACTGTTTTTT; CDR3 protein: CSVTTGTGSEKLFF
CDR3 length: 15; D gene: NA; clone size: NA; V gene: TRBV7-9; J gene: TRBJ2-5; CDR3 DNA: TGTGCCAGCAGCGGAGGAGAGTCCCTTCAAGAGACCCAGTACTTC; CDR3 protein: CASSGGESLQETQYF
CDR3 length: 13; D gene: NA; clone size: NA; V gene: TRBV11-2; J gene: TRBJ1-2; CDR3 DNA: TGTGCCAGCAGCTCTAGTAGTAACTATGGCTACACCTTC; CDR3 protein: CASSSSSNYGYTF
CDR3 length: 13; D gene: NA; clone size: few; V gene: TRBV27; J gene: TRBJ2-7; CDR3 DNA: TGTGCCAGCAGTACCGTAGGGGGGACCGAGCAGTACTTC; CDR3 protein: CASSTVGGTEQYF
CDR3 length: 14; D gene: NA; clone size: NA; V gene: TRBV9; J gene: TRBJ2-3; CDR3 DNA: TGTGCCAGCACCGTAGGGGCGGACCAAGATACGCAGTATTTT; CDR3 protein: CASTVGADQDTQYF
CDR3 length: 11; D gene: NA; clone size: few; V gene: TRBV29-1; J gene: TRBJ1-6; CDR3 DNA: TGCAGCGTTGGGGATAATTCACCCCTCCACTTT; CDR3 protein: CSVGDNSPLHF
CDR3 length: 15; D gene: NA; clone size: NA; V gene: TRBV29-1; J gene: TRBJ2-7; CDR3 DNA: TGCAGCGTTGAAGGAGTGGTGGGAAACCCCTACGAGCAGTACTTC; CDR3 protein: CSVEGVVGNPYEQYF
CDR3 length: 15; D gene: NA; clone size: NA; V gene: TRBV11-1; J gene: TRBJ1-6; CDR3 DNA: TGTGCCAGCAGCATTACAGGGACGGGAAATTCACCCCTCCACTTT; CDR3 protein: CASSITGTGNSPLHF
CDR3 length: 13; D gene: NA; clone size: NA; V gene: TRBV6-1; J gene: TRBJ1-2; CDR3 DNA: TGTGCCAGCAGTGAAGACTCGGGGAGGGGCTACACCTTC; CDR3 protein: CASSEDSGRGYTF
CDR3 length: 14; D gene: TRBD1; clone size: NA; V gene: TRBV29-1; J gene: TRBJ1-1; CDR3 DNA: TGCAGCGTTGGGAAGGGGACAGGGAACACTGAAGCTTTCTTT; CDR3 protein: CSVGKGTGNTEAFF
CDR3 length: 13; D gene: NA; clone size: NA; V gene: TRBV25-1; J gene: TRBJ2-3; CDR3 DNA: TGTGCCAGCACGGGGGCATACTCAGATACGCAGTATTTT; CDR3 protein: CASTGAYSDTQYF
CDR3 length: 17; D gene: NA; clone size: few; V gene: TRBV2; J gene: TRBJ1-1; CDR3 DNA: TGTGCCAGCAGCCCCCTTGGTGTGGGGGGAATGAACACTGAAGCTTTCTTT; CDR3 protein: CASSPLGVGGMNTEAFF
CDR3 length: 13; D gene: NA; clone size: NA; V gene: TRBV25-1; J gene: TRBJ2-3; CDR3 DNA: TGTGCCAGCGGGGCCCCGGGTAGCGATACGCAGTATTTT; CDR3 protein: CASGAPGSDTQYF
CDR3 length: 14; D gene: NA; clone size: NA; V gene: TRBV30; J gene: TRBJ2-1; CDR3 DNA: TGTGCCTGGGATCGCGGCGGCGGCAACAATGAGCAGTTCTTC; CDR3 protein: CAWDRGGGNNEQFF
CDR3 length: 14; D gene: NA; clone size: NA; V gene: TRBV5-1; J gene: TRBJ2-5; CDR3 DNA: TGCGCCAGCAGCCCCGGACTACACCAAGAGACCCAGTACTTC; CDR3 protein: CASSPGLHQETQYF
CDR3 length: 8; D gene: NA; clone size: few; V gene: TRBV29-1; J gene: TRBJ1-1; CDR3 DNA: TGCAGCGTTGGCCCAGCTTTCTTT; CDR3 protein: CSVGPAFF
CDR3 length: 13; D gene: NA; clone size: NA; V gene: TRBV5-1; J gene: TRBJ2-5; CDR3 DNA: TGCGCCAGCAGCACACCCCCGCGGGAGACCCAGTACTTC; CDR3 protein: CASSTPPRETQYF
CDR3 length: 10; D gene: NA; clone size: NA; V gene: TRBV20-1; J gene: TRBJ2-1; CDR3 DNA: TGCAGTGCTAGTGAGAGGGTAGGGTTCTTC; CDR3 protein: CSASERVGFF
CDR3 length: 12; D gene: NA; clone size: NA; V gene: TRBV30; J gene: TRBJ2-2; CDR3 DNA: TGTGCCTGGAGTGTGGTATCCGGGGAGCTGTTTTTT; CDR3 protein: CAWSVVSGELFF
CDR3 length: 15; D gene: NA; clone size: few; V gene: TRBV19; J gene: TRBJ2-1; CDR3 DNA: TGTGCCAGTAGTATTATGGGCAGGGGGGAAAATGAGCAGTTCTTC; CDR3 protein: CASSIMGRGENEQFF
CDR3 length: 15; D gene: TRBD2; clone size: NA; V gene: TRBV30; J gene: TRBJ2-7; CDR3 DNA: TGTGCCTGGATAGCGGCGGGGGGCCCAACCTACGAGCAGTACTTC; CDR3 protein: CAWIAAGGPTYEQYF
CDR3 length: 16; D gene: NA; clone size: few; V gene: TRBV15; J gene: TRBJ2-1; CDR3 DNA: TGTGCCACCAGCAGAGGGGTAGCTGACGTTATCGATGAGCAGTTCTTC; CDR3 protein: CATSRGVADVIDEQFF
CDR3 length: 12; D gene: NA; clone size: NA; V gene: TRBV29-1; J gene: TRBJ2-5; CDR3 DNA: TGCAGCGTTGATCCTGGGCCAGAGACCCAGTACTTC; CDR3 protein: CSVDPGPETQYF
CDR3 length: 16; D gene: TRBD2; clone size: NA; V gene: TRBV4-2; J gene: TRBJ2-7; CDR3 DNA: TGTGCCAGCAGCCAACCCCCCGGACTAGCGGGGGAGGAGCAGTACTTC; CDR3 protein: CASSQPPGLAGEEQYF
CDR3 length: 16; D gene: TRBD1; clone size: NA; V gene: TRBV7-9; J gene: TRBJ1-2; CDR3 DNA: TGTGCCAGCAGCCCCTACCGGGACAGGGAACACTATGGCTACACCTTC; CDR3 protein: CASSPYRDREHYGYTF
CDR3 length: 13; D gene: TRBD1; clone size: NA; V gene: TRBV30; J gene: TRBJ2-1; CDR3 DNA: TGTGCCTGGAGCGACAGGGGTGGCAATGAGCAGTTCTTC; CDR3 protein: CAWSDRGGNEQFF
CDR3 length: 14; D gene: TRBD2; clone size: few; V gene: TRBV19; J gene: TRBJ2-2; CDR3 DNA: TGTGCCAGTAGTACGACTAGCAGAACCGGGGAGCTGTTTTTT; CDR3 protein: CASSTTSRTGELFF
CDR3 length: 16; D gene: TRBD1; clone size: NA; V gene: TRBV6-6; J gene: TRBJ1-2; CDR3 DNA: TGTGCCAGCAAGGTCGGCGGGACAGGGGAAATCTATGGCTACACCTTC; CDR3 protein: CASKVGGTGEIYGYTF
CDR3 length: 16; D gene: NA; clone size: few; V gene: TRBV2; J gene: TRBJ1-1; CDR3 DNA: TGTGCCAGCAGTGAAAATCGGCCAGGGCTGGGAACTGAAGCTTTCTTT; CDR3 protein: CASSENRPGLGTEAFF
CDR3 length: 13; D gene: NA; clone size: NA; V gene: TRBV2; J gene: TRBJ2-7; CDR3 DNA: TGTGCCAGCAGTGAGGTACGCTCCTACGAGCAGTACTTC; CDR3 protein: CASSEVRSYEQYF
CDR3 length: 15; D gene: NA; clone size: NA; V gene: TRBV30; J gene: TRBJ1-6; CDR3 DNA: TGTGCCTGGAGTGTACTGGGGGGCTATAATTCACCCCTCCACTTT; CDR3 protein: CAWSVLGGYNSPLHF
CDR3 length: 13; D gene: NA; clone size: NA; V gene: TRBV30; J gene: TRBJ1-2; CDR3 DNA: TGTGCCTTTGGACGGGTCGCTAACTATGGCTACACCTTC; CDR3 protein: CAFGRVANYGYTF
CDR3 length: 13; D gene: NA; clone size: NA; V gene: TRBV29-1; J gene: TRBJ1-5; CDR3 DNA: TGCAGCGTTGGGGCAGAGTTAAATCAGCCCCAGCATTTT; CDR3 protein: CSVGAELNQPQHF
CDR3 length: 16; D gene: NA; clone size: NA; V gene: TRBV6-5; J gene: TRBJ2-7; CDR3 DNA: TGTGCCAGCAGTTACGGGACCCCGAGGAGAGCCTACGAGCAGTACTTC; CDR3 protein: CASSYGTPRRAYEQYF
CDR3 length: 15; D gene: NA; clone size: NA; V gene: TRBV30; J gene: TRBJ2-2; CDR3 DNA: TGTGCCTGGAGTGTACGCGGGTTCAACACCGGGGAGCTGTTTTTT; CDR3 protein: CAWSVRGFNTGELFF
CDR3 length: 13; D gene: NA; clone size: NA; V gene: TRBV9; J gene: TRBJ2-3; CDR3 DNA: TGTGCCAGCAGCGGAACGAAGCCGGATACGCAGTATTTT; CDR3 protein: CASSGTKPDTQYF
CDR3 length: 12; D gene: NA; clone size: few; V gene: TRBV5-1; J gene: TRBJ2-4; CDR3 DNA: TGCGCCAGCAGCTCCGATTGGGGCATTCAGTACTTC; CDR3 protein: CASSSDWGIQYF
CDR3 length: 14; D gene: NA; clone size: few; V gene: TRBV6-5; J gene: TRBJ2-2; CDR3 DNA: TGTGCCAGCAGGGGGCCAGGGAACACCGGGGAGCTGTTTTTT; CDR3 protein: CASRGPGNTGELFF
CDR3 length: 13; D gene: NA; clone size: NA; V gene: TRBV6-5; J gene: TRBJ1-1; CDR3 DNA: TGTGCCAGCAGTTACCAGGAGAACACTGAAGCTTTCTTT; CDR3 protein: CASSYQENTEAFF
CDR3 length: 15; D gene: NA; clone size: few; V gene: TRBV27; J gene: TRBJ2-6; CDR3 DNA: TGTGCCAGCGCACTTCACCCGGCTGTGGCCAACGTCCTGACTTTC; CDR3 protein: CASALHPAVANVLTF
CDR3 length: 12; D gene: NA; clone size: few; V gene: TRBV29-1; J gene: TRBJ2-5; CDR3 DNA: TGCAGCGTTGTGCCGGTGCGGGAGACCCAGTACTTC; CDR3 protein: CSVVPVRETQYF
CDR3 length: 14; D gene: TRBD1; clone size: NA; V gene: TRBV19; J gene: TRBJ2-7; CDR3 DNA: TGTGCCAGTAGTATAGGACAGGGGCGCTACGAGCAGTACTTC; CDR3 protein: CASSIGQGRYEQYF
CDR3 length: 13; D gene: NA; clone size: NA; V gene: TRBV6-5; J gene: TRBJ1-6; CDR3 DNA: TGTGCCAGCAGTTTGACAGTTAATTCACCCCTCCACTTT; CDR3 protein: CASSLTVNSPLHF
CDR3 length: 13; D gene: NA; clone size: NA; V gene: TRBV18; J gene: TRBJ2-3; CDR3 DNA: TGTGCCAGCTCTGACACCCGCACAGATACGCAGTATTTT; CDR3 protein: CASSDTRTDTQYF
CDR3 length: 16; D gene: TRBD2; clone size: NA; V gene: TRBV15; J gene: TRBJ2-5; CDR3 DNA: TGTGCCACCAGCAGATCCAGCGGGGTGTACCGAGAGACCCAGTACTTC; CDR3 protein: CATSRSSGVYRETQYF
CDR3 length: 12; D gene: NA; clone size: NA; V gene: TRBV6-1; J gene: TRBJ1-6; CDR3 DNA: TGTGCCAGCAATCTATTGCGTTCACCCCTCCACTTT; CDR3 protein: CASNLLRSPLHF
CDR3 length: 16; D gene: NA; clone size: NA; V gene: TRBV30; J gene: TRBJ1-5; CDR3 DNA: TGTGCCTGGACCCTCGGAGGGCCGTATAGCAATCAGCCCCAGCATTTT; CDR3 protein: CAWTLGGPYSNQPQHF
CDR3 length: 15; D gene: NA; clone size: NA; V gene: TRBV9; J gene: TRBJ2-3; CDR3 DNA: TGTGCCAGCAGCGTAGGAATGCAGTACACAGATACGCAGTATTTT; CDR3 protein: CASSVGMQYTDTQYF
CDR3 length: 13; D gene: TRBD1; clone size: NA; V gene: TRBV29-1; J gene: TRBJ1-1; CDR3 DNA: TGCAGCGCTGGGACAGGGGTATGGACTGAAGCTTTCTTT; CDR3 protein: CSAGTGVWTEAFF
CDR3 length: 13; D gene: NA; clone size: NA; V gene: TRBV30; J gene: TRBJ1-1; CDR3 DNA: TGTGCCTGGAGTGTAGTAGGGGTCACTGAAGCTTTCTTT; CDR3 protein: CAWSVVGVTEAFF
CDR3 length: 12; D gene: TRBD1; clone size: NA; V gene: TRBV30; J gene: TRBJ2-7; CDR3 DNA: TGTGCCTGGGGGGACAGGGGCCACGAGCAGTACTTC; CDR3 protein: CAWGDRGHEQYF
CDR3 length: 13; D gene: NA; clone size: NA; V gene: TRBV6-5; J gene: TRBJ2-1; CDR3 DNA: TGTGCCAGCAGTTACTCGGAGGATCGGGAGCAGTTCTTC; CDR3 protein: CASSYSEDREQFF
CDR3 length: 18; D gene: NA; clone size: few; V gene: TRBV5-1; J gene: TRBJ2-3; CDR3 DNA: TGCGCCAGCAGCTTGGATTCGTTCCGGCTGGGCACACGGGATACGCAGTATTTT; CDR3 protein: CASSLDSFRLGTRDTQYF
CDR3 length: 15; D gene: NA; clone size: few; V gene: TRBV5-1; J gene: TRBJ2-7; CDR3 DNA: TGCGCCAGCAGCCCTAAACAGGCAGTCTCCTCCGAGCAGTACTTC; CDR3 protein: CASSPKQAVSSEQYF
CDR3 length: 14; D gene: NA; clone size: NA; V gene: TRBV14; J gene: TRBJ2-5; CDR3 DNA: TGTGCCAGCAGCCAGCGGGGACGGCAAGAGACCCAGTACTTC; CDR3 protein: CASSQRGRQETQYF